The present T cell receptor beta chain was sequenced within a study of blood T cell repertoires in COVID-19. Study-level information: Donors in the United States, Italy and Spain gave samples during acute or convalescent COVID-19. T cells, B-cell-depleted T cells, or PBMCs supplied cDNA or gDNA.

This clone is a singleton in its sample. CDR1 is LNHNV and CDR2 is YYDKDF in the germline V gene (reference sequence). Unmatched junction bases numbered 3, after V lost 3 bases and J lost 4 bases. The CDR3 sequence is 14 residues long. Source study methods: Scientists estimated how many nucleated cells there were by amplifying reference gene primers. Clones were sequenced by immunoSEQ multiplex PCR, and TCRdb holds only the in-frame ones, with some missing. The V and J calls and clone size are taken from that table; D and trimming were inferred from the DNA. The top ten clones hold under 0.3% of a sample with about 670,000 clones, 80% to 90% of them seen once.

The sample consisted of peripheral blood. The genes are TRBV15 and TRBJ1-2; 9 bases line up with TRBD1. The source is a woman younger than 30 with acute or convalescent COVID-19. CDR3 DNA sequence: TGTGCCACCAGCAGGGACAGGGGTTTCTATGGCTACACCTTC. It is translated as CATSRDRGFYGYTF.